Presented here are 3 T cell receptor beta chains from one specimen sequenced in a study of T-cell memory formation after mild COVID-19. TCRdb analysed the 5' RACE reads with MiXCR anew, one entry per CDR3 protein. This table has fewer than 300,000 distinct CDR3 sequences, over 15% appearing once. The sample consisted of PBMCs or a T cell subset sorted from them (not recorded which). The receptors originated from a man aged 18 to 35 who had mild COVID-19 (a few samples of this study predate the infection). Cell type and time point are not known.

This clonotype was counted only a few times. The chain combines TRBV5-4 with TRBJ2-3; 9 nucleotides agree with TRBD1. The CDR3 spans 15 residues. Germline CDR1 is SGHNT and CDR2 is YYREEE (reference sequence). The J segment lost 6 bases and the V segment lost 0 bases, leaving 5 bases of the junction unmatched. The CDR3 loop reads CASSLAGQGGDTQYF. CDR3 in DNA: TGTGCCAGCAGCTTGGCGGGACAGGGCGGCGATACGCAGTATTTT.

This clonotype appeared a few times. The CDR3 here is CSARKGTPMGAFF. For the CDR3, the DNA is TGCAGTGCTAGAAAGGGGACACCCATGGGAGCTTTCTTT. This chain joins TRBV20-1 and TRBJ1-1; maybe TRBD1 (6 bases). V was clipped by 2 bases and J by 10 bases, with 17 bases between them. The CDR3 loop spans 13 amino acids. Germline CDR1 reads DFQATT; CDR2 reads SNEGSKA (reference sequence).

This clonotype was picked up one time. The CDR3 sequence: CASTKTASGNTIYF. For the CDR3, the DNA is TGTGCCAGCACCAAGACAGCCTCTGGAAACACCATATATTTT. V and J are TRBV4-2 and TRBJ1-3; D is perhaps TRBD1 (5 bases). Trimming removed 7 bases at V and 0 bases at J, with 10 bases between. This CDR3 is 14 amino acids long. Germline V gene sequence: CDR1 LGHNA, CDR2 YNFKEQ.